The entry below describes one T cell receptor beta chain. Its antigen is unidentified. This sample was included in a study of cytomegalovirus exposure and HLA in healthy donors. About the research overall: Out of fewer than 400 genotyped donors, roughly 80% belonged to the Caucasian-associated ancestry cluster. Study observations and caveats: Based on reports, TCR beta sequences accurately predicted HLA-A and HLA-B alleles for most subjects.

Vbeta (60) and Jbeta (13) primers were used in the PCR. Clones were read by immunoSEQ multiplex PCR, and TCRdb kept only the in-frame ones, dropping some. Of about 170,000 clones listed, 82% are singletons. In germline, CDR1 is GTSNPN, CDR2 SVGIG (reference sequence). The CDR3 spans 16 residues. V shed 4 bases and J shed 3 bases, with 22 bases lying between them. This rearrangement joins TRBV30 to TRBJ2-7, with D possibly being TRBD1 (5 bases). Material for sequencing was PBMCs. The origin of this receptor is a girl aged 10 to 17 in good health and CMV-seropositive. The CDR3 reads CAWTPQRTTMVYEQYF. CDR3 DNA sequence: TGTGCCTGGACCCCCCAAAGGACAACGATGGTCTACGAGCAGTACTTC.